The next 6 T cell receptor beta chains were all read from a single sample in a study of shared clonotypes between healthy human individuals. Produced via immunoSEQ multiplex PCR; TCRdb's table is partial and in-frame only. The sample lists 2 million to 3 million clones; over 85% were seen once. The sample taken for sequencing was naive CD4+ T cells from PBMCs. Subset: CD45RA+ positively selected. Every receptor here comes from a man in his late teens or twenties in good health. Some clones in this sample may be carry-over from other donors' samples.

Comments on this clone: This specimen includes other DNA sequences encoding the same CDR3. The V gene is TRBV14, the J gene TRBJ1-2, with TRBD1 matching over 8 bases. The CDR3 spans 13 residues. Losses at the gene ends were 1 base for V and 5 bases for J; bases not matched to a gene: 0. The germline gives CDR1 SGHDN, CDR2 FVKESK. The CDR3 sequence is CASSQGQGYGYTF. The DNA for the CDR3 is TGTGCCAGCAGCCAAGGACAGGGGTATGGCTACACCTTC.

This clone was detected only once. The rearrangement joins TRBV5-4 to TRBJ2-3, with TRBD1 identical over 7 bases. Looked up from germline, CDR1 is SGHNT and CDR2 is YYREEE (reference sequence). There are 15 residues in the CDR3. Trimming took 4 bases from V and 0 from J; bases not matched to a gene: 5. CDR3 nucleotide sequence: TGTGCCAGCAGCCCCCAGACAGGGAGCACAGATACGCAGTATTTT. Translating it yields CASSPQTGSTDTQYF.

This sequence joins TRBV6-6 and TRBJ2-1; D might be TRBD1 (6 bases). CDR1 is MNHNY and CDR2 is SVGAGI in the germline V gene (reference sequence). Deletions cut 7 bases from V and 4 bases from J, with 11 bases between. The CDR3 totals 13 residues. The CDR3 DNA follows: TGTGCCAGCAATCTGGACAGTTACAATGAGCAGTTCTTC. It specifies CASNLDSYNEQFF.

V usage is TRBV7-7 and J usage is TRBJ2-5; TRBD1 matches 8 bases. Germline V lookup: CDR1 SSHAT, CDR2 FNYEAQ (reference sequence). V was pared by 5 bases and J by 3 bases, with 2 bases of the junction left unmatched. The CDR3 loop spans 13 amino acids. The CDR3 region is CASSQDREETQYF. CDR3 bases: TGTGCCAGCAGCCAGGACAGGGAAGAGACCCAGTACTTC.

The chain carries TRBV30 and TRBJ1-4, with a tentative D call TRBD1 (5 bases). CDR1 GTSNPN and CDR2 SVGIG come from the germline V gene (reference sequence). V shed 2 bases and J shed 8 bases, with 15 bases lying between them. This CDR3 region has 14 residues. Here the CDR3 reads CAWSWGGGVEKLFF. For the CDR3, the DNA is TGTGCCTGGAGTTGGGGCGGGGGTGTCGAAAAACTGTTTTTT.

The rearrangement links TRBV19 to TRBJ1-1, with no clear D. The ends were cut back, 3 bases at V and 1 base at J, with 6 bases in the middle. The V gene's germline CDR1 is LNHDA and CDR2 SQIVND (reference sequence). This CDR3 has 13 amino acids. DNA for the CDR3: TGTGCCAGTAGTATTACCAGGAACACTGAAGCTTTCTTT. Translation: CASSITRNTEAFF.